This T cell receptor (beta chain) was captured by sequencing in a study of blood T cell repertoires in COVID-19. Turning to the study itself: Material from acute and convalescent COVID-19 was sourced from the United States, Italy and Spain. T cells, B-cell-depleted T cells, or PBMCs supplied cDNA or gDNA.

Source study methods: Nucleated cell counts were estimated from reference gene primer amplification. The data were produced by immunoSEQ multiplex PCR, yet TCRdb's version contains in-frame clones alone and is incomplete. Clone size and the V and J calls come from that table; the DNA yielded D and trimming. Counted here are 100,000 to 150,000 clones, 86% occurring once; the ten biggest clones make up about 4.7%. Trimming cost V 5 bases and J 1 base; bases outside gene matches: 3. The CDR3 loop spans 14 amino acids. Germline values: CDR1 SGHNT, CDR2 YYREEE (reference sequence). This clone was seen a single time.

The rearrangement uses TRBV5-4 and TRBJ2-7; 10 bases line up with TRBD1. This clonotype was sampled from a man aged 35 to 55 with acute or convalescent COVID-19. Sequencing was carried out using peripheral blood. CDR3 nucleotides: TGTGCCAGCAGACGGGACAGGGGTTCCTACGAGCAGTACTTC. It specifies CASRRDRGSYEQYF.